Below, one T cell receptor beta chain is given with its context. Its target is unknown. The data originate from a study of T cells expressing NK-cell markers. Across the study: It was sorted CD3+CD56+NKG2C+, CD3+CD56+NKG2C- and CD3+CD56-NKG2C+ T cells that supplied the TCR beta repertoires. Sequencing covered eight donors, seven HCMV-seropositive and one seronegative.

Study outcomes and limitations: In a handful of donors, dominant CD3+CD56+NKG2C+ clones formed about 1.0-7.5% of CD8+ cells. Topping the CD3+CD56-NKG2C+ fraction as well were these clonotypes, in a handful of donors.

CDR1 and CDR2 from the germline V gene are MNHEY and SVGAGI. The CDR3 loop spans 15 amino acids. TCRdb re-called the 5' RACE reads; one entry per CDR3 protein, DNA not given. The sample holds 300,000 to 500,000 distinct CDR3 sequences. The sample was blood T cells: a sorted CD56 or NKG2C T cell subset, CD4+ or CD8+ T cells, or bulk PBMC T cells (not recorded which). The chain carries TRBV6-5 and TRBJ2-2; without DNA, the TCRdb call of TRBD2 cannot be checked. This TCR was recovered from a woman between 50 and 59 years old in good health. This chain's CDR3 is CASSYRPMAGGELFF.